What follows are 5 T cell receptor beta chains derived from one specimen sequenced in a study of T-cell memory formation after mild COVID-19. One entry per CDR3 protein, called by TCRdb with MiXCR from the 5' RACE reads. The sample lists hundreds of thousands of distinct CDR3 sequences; roughly 18% were seen once. The sample taken for sequencing was PBMCs or a T cell subset sorted from them (not recorded which). The receptors stem from an adult woman who had mild COVID-19 (a few samples of this study predate the infection). Cell type and time point are not known.

The chain couples TRBV7-3 to TRBJ1-1, with TRBD1 matching over 7 bases. Germline CDR1 is SGHTA and CDR2 is FQGTGA. The junction had 7 bases not matched to a gene; V was cut back by 0 bases and J by 3 bases. The length of the CDR3 is 16 residues. CDR3 DNA sequence: TGTGCCAGCAGCTTAACTCCCCCGACAGGGCACACTGAAGCTTTCTTT. Translation: CASSLTPPTGHTEAFF.

This clonotype came up a few times. A read error may account for a junction end that differs from germline. V is TRBV3-1 and J is TRBJ2-1, with 13 bases matching TRBD2. The CDR3 has 14 residues. Germline lookup yields CDR1 LGHDT and CDR2 YNNKEL (reference sequence). In DNA form, the CDR3 reads TGTGCCAGCAGCCAAGACAAGACTAGCGGGAGGAAGGTCTTC. Protein sequence: CASSQDKTSGRKVF.

There are a few counts of this clonotype. This chain links TRBV5-1 with TRBJ2-1; D may be TRBD1 (5 bases). This CDR3 has 15 amino acids. V lost 2 bases and J 6 bases, leaving 15 bases between the germline ends. CDR1 is SGHRS and CDR2 is YFSETQ in the germline V gene. The CDR3 region is CASSLSGILANEQFF. Here the CDR3 DNA reads TGCGCCAGCAGCTTATCAGGGATACTGGCCAATGAGCAGTTCTTC. Based on the CDR3 plus reference TRBV5-1 and TRBJ2-1, the full variable domain is KAGVTQTPRYLIKTRGQQVTLSCSPISGHRSVSWYQQTPGQGLQFLFEYFSETQRNKGNFPGRFSGRQFSNSRSEMNVSTLELGDSALYLCASSLSGILANEQFFGPGTRLTVL.

In this sample, this clonotype turned up a few times. The genes are TRBV20-1 and TRBJ2-7; TRBD1 might be the D (5 bases). The CDR3 covers 12 residues. V was cut by 1 base and J by 2 bases, with 6 bases left in between. Germline CDR1 is DFQATT and CDR2 is SNEGSKA (reference sequence). Here the CDR3 reads CSARARAYEQYF. Written as DNA, the CDR3 is TGCAGTGCTAGAGCCAGGGCCTACGAGCAGTACTTC.

The rearrangement joins TRBV11-2 to TRBJ1-3, with D uncertain. From germline, CDR1 is SGHAT and CDR2 FQNNGV. V was pared by 7 bases and J by 1 base, with 8 bases between. The CDR3 runs 13 residues. CDR3 DNA sequence: TGTGCCAGCAAAATTGCATCTGGAAACACCATATATTTT. It specifies CASKIASGNTIYF.